The 22 T cell receptor beta chains presented below share a single source sample, sequenced in a study of cytomegalovirus exposure and HLA in healthy donors. PCR employed 60 Vbeta and 13 Jbeta primers. The repertoire was sequenced with immunoSEQ multiplex PCR; TCRdb's copy has only in-frame clones and lacks some. This sample has around 100,000 clones, with approximately 70% found just once. The sequenced material came from PBMCs. These TCRs come from a man aged 30 to 45 in good health and CMV-seropositive.

The V and J genes are TRBV5-1 and TRBJ2-1, with 10 bases that match TRBD2. This CDR3 has 17 amino acids. CDR1 SGHRS and CDR2 YFSETQ come from the germline V gene. After removal of 6 bases from V and 2 bases from J, the junction contained 11 bases not matched to a gene. CDR3 sequence reads: CASTTVSGGATYNEQFF. In DNA, the CDR3 is TGCGCCAGCACGACTGTAAGCGGGGGGGCAACCTACAATGAGCAGTTCTTC.

The chain carries TRBV6-6 and TRBJ1-1; 8 bases align to TRBD1. Per the germline V gene, CDR1 is MNHNY and CDR2 is SVGAGI (reference sequence). After removal of 11 bases from V and 5 bases from J, the junction contained 7 bases not matched to a gene. The CDR3 extends over 12 amino acids. The CDR3 nucleotides are TGTGCCTACCAGGGGGCAGGGACTGAAGCTTTCTTT. Residues: CAYQGAGTEAFF.

The chain is built from TRBV4-3 and TRBJ2-3, with 8 positions matching TRBD2. V dropped 2 bases and J dropped 4; count of bases not matched to a gene: 5. Germline assignment: CDR1 LGHNA and CDR2 YSLEER. The CDR3 loop spans 15 amino acids. The CDR3 DNA is TGCGCCAGCAGCCAAAACGGGAGGGCGTCAGATACGCAGTATTTT. Protein product: CASSQNGRASDTQYF.

The V call is TRBV5-8, the J call TRBJ1-2; possibly TRBD1 for D (6 bases). The CDR3 length is 14 residues. CDR1 SGHTS and CDR2 YDEGEE come from the germline V gene. Between the trimmed V and J ends, which lost 6 bases and 4 bases, there was a span of 16 bases. The CDR3 region is CASTQYRDLYGYTF. The CDR3 nucleotides are TGTGCCAGCACCCAATACAGGGACCTCTATGGCTACACCTTC.

This clone was observed once. The V call is TRBV6-5, the J call TRBJ2-3; TRBD2 aligns across 7 bases. Germline CDR1 MNHEY, CDR2 SVGAGI. After removal of 2 bases from V and 0 bases from J, the junction contained 2 bases not matched to a gene. This CDR3 spans 15 amino acids. CDR3 nucleotide sequence: TGTGCCAGCAGTTACGGAGCGGGAAGCACAGATACGCAGTATTTT. Protein product: CASSYGAGSTDTQYF.

This clone was found a few times. V and J are TRBV2 and TRBJ1-1; D is ambiguous. Trimming removed 0 bases at V and 4 bases at J, with 12 bases between. The germline V gene encodes CDR1 SNHLY and CDR2 FYNNEI. The CDR3 has 15 residues. The CDR3 spells CASSEARAKGTEAFF. CDR3 nucleotide sequence: TGTGCCAGCAGTGAAGCGCGGGCAAAGGGCACTGAAGCTTTCTTT.

This sequence joins TRBV6-1 and TRBJ1-4; D unclear. Germline lookup yields CDR1 MNHNS and CDR2 SASEGT. This CDR3 region has 13 residues. V dropped 2 bases and J dropped 11 bases, with 12 bases sitting between them. The CDR3 is CASSERSGWKLFF. In DNA, the CDR3 is TGTGCCAGCAGTGAAAGATCGGGATGGAAACTGTTTTTT.

J is TRBJ1-2 and V is TRBV6-5; tentatively, D is TRBD1 (5 bases). The V end was cut by 5 bases, the J end by 3 bases, with 10 bases between. The CDR3 contains 13 residues. Germline CDR1 is MNHEY and CDR2 is SVGAGI. The CDR3 nucleotides are TGTGCCAGCAGTCCAGGGTCGGACTATGGCTACACCTTC. Translation gives CASSPGSDYGYTF.

The chain is built from TRBV29-1 and TRBJ2-1, with 15 bases aligning to TRBD2. CDR1 and CDR2 from the germline V gene are SQVTM and ANQGSEA. This CDR3 has 18 amino acids. J lost 0 bases, V lost 4 bases, and 7 bases had no gene match. The chain's CDR3 is CSVGGTSGRTSSYNEQFF. CDR3 sequence (DNA): TGCAGCGTTGGGGGGACTAGCGGGAGGACGAGCTCCTACAATGAGCAGTTCTTC.

This clone was seen a handful of times. V gene TRBV6-6 combines with J gene TRBJ2-3; 8 bases match TRBD2. V lost 4 bases to trimming and J lost 5 bases; unmatched junction nucleotides: 11. Germline V gene data show CDR1 as MNHNY and CDR2 as SVGAGI (reference sequence). This CDR3 is built from 16 residues. The CDR3 reads CASSSRDRGGLDTQYF. In nucleotides, the CDR3 is TGTGCCAGCAGTTCGAGGGACCGGGGGGGCTTAGATACGCAGTATTTT.

The V gene is TRBV18, the J gene TRBJ2-7; TRBD1 might be the D (6 bases). With 1 base removed from V and 0 bases from J, the gap between germline ends came to 7 bases. The CDR3 length is 14 residues. CDR1 and CDR2 (germline): KGHSH, LQKENI. CDR3 loop: CASSPRDISYEQYV. The DNA of the CDR3 is TGTGCCAGCTCACCACGGGACATCTCCTACGAGCAGTACGTC.

The chain combines TRBV11-3 with TRBJ2-2, with D perhaps matching TRBD2 (5 bases). Germline lookup yields CDR1 SGHNT and CDR2 YENEEA. V lost 2 bases, J lost 4 bases, and 14 bases lay in between. The CDR3 is 16 residues long. DNA for the CDR3: TGTGCCAGCAGCTTATCGATAGCGTACGGCACCGGGGAGCTGTTTTTT. This translates into CASSLSIAYGTGELFF.

The genes are TRBV9 and TRBJ2-3; TRBD2 matches at 10 bases. The J segment lost 5 bases and the V segment lost 6 bases, leaving 21 bases of the junction unmatched. The germline CDR1 and CDR2 sequences are SGDLS and YYNGEE. The CDR3 has 19 amino acids. This CDR3 reads CASTRGITSGVREVDTQYF. In DNA form, the CDR3 reads TGTGCCAGCACTAGAGGCATTACTAGCGGGGTCCGGGAGGTAGATACGCAGTATTTT. The full variable domain, rest sourced from reference TRBV9 and TRBJ2-3, is DSGVTQTPKHLITATGQRVTLRCSPRSGDLSVYWYQQSLDQGLQFLIQYYNGEERAKGNILERFSAQQFPDLHSELNLSSLELGDSALYFCASTRGITSGVREVDTQYFGPGTRLTVL.

In the case of this clone: One junction end does not reproduce the germline sequence, and a read error may be involved. The chain joins TRBV7-9 to TRBJ1-1; no firm D call. This CDR3 has 14 residues. Germline V CDR1 and CDR2: SEHNR, FQNEAQ (reference sequence). The CDR3 DNA follows: TGTTCCAGCAGCTTAGGACTCCGTGGCACTGAAGCTTTCTTT. The encoded protein is CSSSLGLRGTEAFF.

V is TRBV9 and J is TRBJ1-3; 10 nucleotides match TRBD1. The CDR3 is 17 residues long. Germline loops: CDR1 SGDLS, CDR2 YYNGEE. Trimming removed 1 base from V and 0 bases from J; junction bases left unmatched: 4. Here the CDR3 reads CASSVTRTGGSGNTIYF. As DNA, the CDR3 is TGTGCCAGCAGCGTAACAAGGACAGGGGGCTCTGGAAACACCATATATTTT.

This clone was seen a handful of times. The chain uses TRBV27 and TRBJ2-7; 8 bases agree with TRBD1. CDR3 length: 14 amino acids. CDR1 MNHEY and CDR2 SMNVEV come from the germline V gene (reference sequence). J was trimmed by 6 bases and V by 4 bases; bases with no gene match: 8. The CDR3 is CASSSPGQAIEQYF. In DNA form, the CDR3 reads TGTGCCAGCAGTTCGCCGGGACAGGCAATCGAGCAGTACTTC.

The chain employs TRBV6-4 and TRBJ2-1; 11 bases match TRBD2. This CDR3 is built from 15 residues. Germline CDR1 reads MRHNA; CDR2 reads SNTAGT. J was trimmed by 6 bases and V by 2 bases; bases with no gene match: 3. CDR3: CASSDRLAGGNEQFF. Written as DNA, the CDR3 is TGTGCCAGCAGTGACCGGCTAGCGGGGGGCAATGAGCAGTTCTTC.

The chain employs TRBV6-5 and TRBJ1-3, with D perhaps matching TRBD1 (5 bases). Germline V gene data show CDR1 as MNHEY and CDR2 as SVGAGI. The CDR3 has 16 residues. With 0 bases removed from V and 0 bases from J, the gap between germline ends came to 9 bases. CDR3 sequence reads: CASSYSGGASGNTIYF. CDR3 coding DNA: TGTGCCAGCAGTTACTCGGGGGGTGCCTCTGGAAACACCATATATTTT.

The chain carries TRBV28 and TRBJ2-7; TRBD2 is a possible D gene (5 bases). Per the germline V gene, CDR1 is MDHEN and CDR2 is SYDVKM. The CDR3 extends over 13 amino acids. The V and J ends lost 7 bases and 5 bases respectively, with 15 bases between them. The CDR3 coding sequence is TGTGCCAGCACTGGGAGACCCAGGAACGAGCAGTACGTC. It specifies CASTGRPRNEQYV.

The chain is built from TRBV29-1 and TRBJ1-1; 7 bases match TRBD1. V was clipped by 1 base and J by 4 bases; unmatched bases: 6. CDR3 size: 14 residues. Per germline, CDR1 SQVTM and CDR2 ANQGSEA. The CDR3 region is CSVEASGGGTEAFF. The CDR3 DNA sequence: TGCAGCGTTGAAGCGTCAGGGGGAGGCACTGAAGCTTTCTTT.

The V gene is TRBV6-4, the J gene TRBJ1-1; TRBD1 might be the D (6 bases). The germline V and J ends were trimmed by 4 bases and 4 bases, with 13 bases remaining between them. This CDR3 region has 14 residues. Germline CDR1 is MRHNA and CDR2 is SNTAGT. The CDR3 DNA reads as TGTGCCAGCAGTGCGAACAGGGTCTCCACTGAAGCTTTCTTT. It is translated as CASSANRVSTEAFF.

The chain couples TRBV19 to TRBJ1-1; D remains unclear. Germline lookup yields CDR1 LNHDA and CDR2 SQIVND (reference sequence). Deletions cut 1 base from V and 4 bases from J, with 7 bases between. The CDR3 totals 13 residues. CDR3 region: CASSIGAGTEAFF. CDR3 DNA sequence: TGTGCCAGTAGTATAGGGGCCGGCACTGAAGCTTTCTTT.